These 2 T cell receptor beta chains were all obtained from the same sample, sequenced in a study of CD8 T cells in Susac syndrome. RNA was extracted with the RNeasy kit, and a quantity of roughly 0.5 to 1 ug was reverse transcribed using random hexamers. TCRdb re-called the immunoSEQ multiplex PCR reads through MiXCR, storing one row per CDR3 protein. The sample lists about 60,000 distinct CDR3 sequences, 90% to 95% occurring once. The specimen sequenced was CD8+ T cells from PBMCs. The receptors originated from a human donor in good health.

J is TRBJ1-1 and V is TRBV20-1; D remains unclear. Germline CDR1 reads DFQATT; CDR2 reads SNEGSKA (reference sequence). This CDR3 contains 11 residues. Between the trimmed V and J ends, which lost 3 bases and 4 bases, there was a span of 6 bases. This CDR3 reads CSARWGTEAFF. CDR3 DNA: TGCAGTGCTAGGTGGGGCACTGAAGCTTTCTTT.

V gene TRBV2 combines with J gene TRBJ2-1, with 7 bases matching TRBD2. The junction had 3 bases not matched to a gene; V was cut back by 7 bases and J by 0 bases. Germline CDR1 SNHLY, CDR2 FYNNEI. The CDR3 loop spans 14 amino acids. The CDR3 protein is CASIGGNSYNEQFF. Written as DNA, the CDR3 is TGTGCCAGCATCGGGGGGAACTCCTACAATGAGCAGTTCTTC.